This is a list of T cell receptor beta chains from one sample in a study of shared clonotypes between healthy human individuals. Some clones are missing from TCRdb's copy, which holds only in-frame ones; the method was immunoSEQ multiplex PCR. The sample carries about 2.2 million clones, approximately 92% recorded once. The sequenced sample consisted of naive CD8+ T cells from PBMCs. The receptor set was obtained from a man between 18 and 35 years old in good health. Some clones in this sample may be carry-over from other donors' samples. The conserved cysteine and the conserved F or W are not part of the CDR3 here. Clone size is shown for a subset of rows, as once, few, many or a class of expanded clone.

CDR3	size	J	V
ASSTTPLYEQY	.	TRBJ2-7	TRBV9
ASSSSSGRATDTQY	.	TRBJ2-3	TRBV7-6
ASSAGTSGAPYEQY	.	TRBJ2-7	TRBV7-9
ASSPSLATAYEQY	.	TRBJ2-7	TRBV9
ASSYRTARQETQY	.	TRBJ2-5	TRBV5-1
ASSGVPSRGTDTDTQY	.	TRBJ2-3	TRBV9
ASSLESSAYEQY	.	TRBJ2-7	TRBV7-9
ASSAETGNYEQY	.	TRBJ2-7	TRBV9
ASSLRGATNQPQH	once	TRBJ1-5	TRBV27
ASSVGLGSTDTQY	.	TRBJ2-3	TRBV9
ASSTDRGLFVNEQF	.	TRBJ2-1	TRBV7-2
ASSHLGIGGYHEKLF	.	TRBJ1-4	TRBV11-2
ASSQVGPSTDTQY	.	TRBJ2-3	TRBV14
ASSHTSGSVSTDTQY	.	TRBJ2-3	TRBV4-3
ASSGTGGSYEQY	.	TRBJ2-7	TRBV19
ASSLLGGGSYEQY	.	TRBJ2-7	TRBV7-2
ASSVGGRNTEAF	.	TRBJ1-1	TRBV9
ASSLELAGSYEQY	.	TRBJ2-7	TRBV11-2
ASSWSITYNEQF	.	TRBJ2-1	TRBV5-5
ASSPGNSTGPSQPQH	.	TRBJ1-5	TRBV7-9
ASSMIVGQGASGTEAF	.	TRBJ1-1	TRBV19
ASRRAGLAAYTDTQY	.	TRBJ2-3	TRBV5-6
ASSPWEGAGETQY	.	TRBJ2-5	TRBV28
ASSIYLGTEAF	.	TRBJ1-1	TRBV5-5
ASSLGVQPQH	.	TRBJ1-5	TRBV7-9
ASSLGGTGNTEAF	.	TRBJ1-1	TRBV5-6
ARSCGAVGEQY	.	TRBJ2-7	TRBV7-5
ASSFARGDYGYT	.	TRBJ1-2	TRBV7-9
ASSNLFGQGMNTEAF	.	TRBJ1-1	TRBV19
ASSQEPGTGSYEQY	.	TRBJ2-7	TRBV4-3
ASRPLAGRSYEQY	.	TRBJ2-7	TRBV4-1
AISSGTSGREVVETQY	.	TRBJ2-5	TRBV10-3
ASGVAYPNEQF	.	TRBJ2-1	TRBV11-2
ASSTPSESNQPQH	.	TRBJ1-5	TRBV7-9
ASSPDPRETQY	once	TRBJ2-5	TRBV9
ASRGRGDTEAF	.	TRBJ1-1	TRBV19
ASSAGTRIEKLF	.	TRBJ1-4	TRBV7-9
ASSYSITSYYEQY	.	TRBJ2-7	TRBV6-5
ASSFRRDSSGELF	once	TRBJ2-2	TRBV7-7
ASSLRGRSGANVLT	.	TRBJ2-6	TRBV28
ASSSGPTGKTSWGEQY	.	TRBJ2-7	TRBV5-1
AWSPFLWGQGDGYT	.	TRBJ1-2	TRBV30
ASSYDRDTGGDEKLF	.	TRBJ1-4	TRBV2
ASSQLAGSNQPQH	few	TRBJ1-5	TRBV4-1
ASSILRQDYGYT	.	TRBJ1-2	TRBV19
ASSTWTGVNTEAF	.	TRBJ1-1	TRBV19
ASSPPRMQYNEQF	.	TRBJ2-1	TRBV4-1
ASSLDWVNQPQH	.	TRBJ1-5	TRBV28
ASSFVRGQRGNTIY	.	TRBJ1-3	TRBV11-2
ASRGLAGPNPTDTQY	.	TRBJ2-3	TRBV11-2
ASSHGATLAKNIQY	.	TRBJ2-4	TRBV4-3
SVGPFGHNEQF	.	TRBJ2-1	TRBV29-1
ASSIGGIRSQPQH	.	TRBJ1-5	TRBV19
AISVEGTGGYEQY	.	TRBJ2-7	TRBV10-3
ASSSGTGQY	.	TRBJ2-7	TRBV27